This TCR beta chain comes out of a study of T-cell memory formation after mild COVID-19. There are 15 residues in the CDR3. The germline V gene encodes CDR1 MNHNY and CDR2 SVGAGI (reference sequence). The V end lost 7 bases, the J end lost 4 bases, and 19 bases lay between the germline ends. Points from the study as a whole: Contracting CD8+ clones were enriched in EMRA, CD4+ mainly in CM and EM.

Remarks on this clonotype: Its target is unknown.

TCR alpha and TCR beta cDNA libraries carrying sample barcodes and UMIs were produced by 5'RACE using constant-segment primers. TCRdb independently ran MiXCR on the 5' RACE reads; one entry per CDR3 protein. This table has roughly 100,000 distinct CDR3 sequences, 9.5% to 15% appearing once. Sequenced sample: PBMCs or a T cell subset sorted from them (not recorded which). The V gene is TRBV6-6, the J gene TRBJ1-1; weak D call: TRBD1 (6 bases). This clonotype was sampled from an adult woman who had mild COVID-19 (a few samples of this study predate the infection). Cell type and time point are not known. The CDR3 bases are TGTGCCAGCACTCCTCTGATGGGAGGGGGCACTGAAGCTTTCTTT. Translation: CASTPLMGGGTEAFF.